This T cell receptor (beta chain) came from a study of cytomegalovirus exposure and HLA in healthy donors. Study results and caveats: Cytomegalovirus-associated TCR beta chains were listed, numbering roughly 150. Rare sequences made up most TCRs, while some public TCRs were found in many donors.

In the PCR, 60 Vbeta and 13 Jbeta primers were used. Clones were sequenced by immunoSEQ multiplex PCR, and TCRdb holds only the in-frame ones, with some missing. This repertoire shows some 56,000 clones, 50% to 70% found once; its top ten account for roughly 10%. The CDR3 length is 16 residues. Germline V gene data show CDR1 as ENHRY and CDR2 as SYGVKD. V shed 4 bases and J 7 bases; nucleotides not matched to a gene: 11. Worth noting for this clone: Its antigen is unidentified.

V is TRBV10-3 and J is TRBJ1-5; 9 bases are a match to TRBD1. The source material was PBMCs. The receptor comes from a human donor in good health. The chain's CDR3 is CAISVGGQGNMQPQHF. As DNA, the CDR3 is TGTGCCATCAGTGTAGGAGGACAGGGGAATATGCAGCCCCAGCATTTT.